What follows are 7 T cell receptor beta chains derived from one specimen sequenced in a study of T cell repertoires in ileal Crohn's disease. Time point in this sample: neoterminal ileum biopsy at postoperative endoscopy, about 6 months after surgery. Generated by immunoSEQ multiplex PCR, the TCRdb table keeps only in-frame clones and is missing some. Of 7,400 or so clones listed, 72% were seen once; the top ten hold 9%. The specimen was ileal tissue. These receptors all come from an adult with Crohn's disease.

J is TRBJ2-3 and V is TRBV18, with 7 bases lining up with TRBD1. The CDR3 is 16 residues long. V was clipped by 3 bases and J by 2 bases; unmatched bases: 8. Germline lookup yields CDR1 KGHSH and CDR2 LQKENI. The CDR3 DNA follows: TGTGCCAGCTCACCGATGGGACAGACTTTCACAGATACGCAGTATTTT. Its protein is CASSPMGQTFTDTQYF.

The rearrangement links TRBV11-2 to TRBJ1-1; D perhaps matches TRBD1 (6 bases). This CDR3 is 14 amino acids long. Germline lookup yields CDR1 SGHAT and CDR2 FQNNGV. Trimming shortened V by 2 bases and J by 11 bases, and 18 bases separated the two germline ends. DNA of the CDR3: TGTGCCAGCAGCTTATCTCGGGACATTCCTGGGGCTTTCTTT. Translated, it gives CASSLSRDIPGAFF.

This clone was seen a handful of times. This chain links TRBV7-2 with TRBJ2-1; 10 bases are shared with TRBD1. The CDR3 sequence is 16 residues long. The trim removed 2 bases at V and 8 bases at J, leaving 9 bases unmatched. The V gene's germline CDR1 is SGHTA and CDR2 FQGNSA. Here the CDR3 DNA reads TGTGCCAGCAGCTTACAGGGGGGACAGGGGATTTATGAGCAGTTCTTC. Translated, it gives CASSLQGGQGIYEQFF.

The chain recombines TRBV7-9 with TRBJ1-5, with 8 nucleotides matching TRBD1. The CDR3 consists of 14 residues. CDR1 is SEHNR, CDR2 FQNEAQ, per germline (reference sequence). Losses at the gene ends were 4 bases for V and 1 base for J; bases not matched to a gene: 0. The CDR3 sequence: CASSWTGSNQPQHF. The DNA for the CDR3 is TGTGCCAGCAGCTGGACAGGGAGCAATCAGCCCCAGCATTTT.

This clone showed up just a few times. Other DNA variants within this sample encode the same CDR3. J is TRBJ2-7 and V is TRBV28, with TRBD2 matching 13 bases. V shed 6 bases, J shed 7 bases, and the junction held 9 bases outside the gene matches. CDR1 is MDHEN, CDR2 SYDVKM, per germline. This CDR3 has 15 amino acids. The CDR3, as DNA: TGTGCCAGCAGCCCTCTTACTAGCGGGAGGGGGGAGCAGTACTTC. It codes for CASSPLTSGRGEQYF.

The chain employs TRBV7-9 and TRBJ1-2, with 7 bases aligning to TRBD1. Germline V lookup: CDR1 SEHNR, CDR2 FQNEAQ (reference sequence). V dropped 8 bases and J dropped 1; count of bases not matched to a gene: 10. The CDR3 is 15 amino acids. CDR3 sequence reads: CASLPDRPDNYGYTF. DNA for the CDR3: TGTGCCAGCTTACCGGACAGGCCAGATAACTATGGCTACACCTTC.

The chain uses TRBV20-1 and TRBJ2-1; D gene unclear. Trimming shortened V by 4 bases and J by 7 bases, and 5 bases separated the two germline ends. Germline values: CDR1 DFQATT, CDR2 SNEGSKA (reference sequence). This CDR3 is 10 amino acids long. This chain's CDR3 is CSAIGNEQFF. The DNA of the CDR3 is TGCAGTGCTATCGGGAATGAGCAGTTCTTC.